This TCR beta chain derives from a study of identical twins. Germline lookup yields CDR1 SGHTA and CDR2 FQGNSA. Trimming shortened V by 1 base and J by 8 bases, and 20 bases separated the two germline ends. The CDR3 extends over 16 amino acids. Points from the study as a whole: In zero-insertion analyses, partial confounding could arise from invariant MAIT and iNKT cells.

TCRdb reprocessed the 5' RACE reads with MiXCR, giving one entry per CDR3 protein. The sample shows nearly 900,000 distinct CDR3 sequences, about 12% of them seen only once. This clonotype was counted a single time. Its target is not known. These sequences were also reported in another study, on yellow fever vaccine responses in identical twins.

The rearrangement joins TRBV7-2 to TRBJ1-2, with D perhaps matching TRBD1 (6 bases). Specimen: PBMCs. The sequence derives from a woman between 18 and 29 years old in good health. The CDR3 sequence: CASSLGQEPSTLGYTF. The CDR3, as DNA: TGTGCCAGCAGCTTAGGACAGGAGCCCTCTACTTTAGGCTACACCTTC. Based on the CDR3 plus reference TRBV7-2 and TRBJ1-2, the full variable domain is GAGVSQSPSNKVTEKGKDVELRCDPISGHTALYWYRQSLGQGLEFLIYFQGNSAPDKSGLPSDRFSAERTGGSVSTLTIQRTQQEDSAVYLCASSLGQEPSTLGYTFGSGTRLTVV.